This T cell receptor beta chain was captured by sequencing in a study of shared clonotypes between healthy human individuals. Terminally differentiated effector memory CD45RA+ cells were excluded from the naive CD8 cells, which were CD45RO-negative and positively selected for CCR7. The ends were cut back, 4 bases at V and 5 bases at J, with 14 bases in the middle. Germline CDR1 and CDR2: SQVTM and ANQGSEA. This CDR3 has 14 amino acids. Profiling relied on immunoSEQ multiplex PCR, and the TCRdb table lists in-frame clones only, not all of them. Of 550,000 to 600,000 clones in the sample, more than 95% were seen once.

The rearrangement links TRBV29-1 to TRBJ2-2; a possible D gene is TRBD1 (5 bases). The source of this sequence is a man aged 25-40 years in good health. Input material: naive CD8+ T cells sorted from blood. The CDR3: CSVVRQGRTGELFF. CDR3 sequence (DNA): TGCAGCGTTGTAAGGCAGGGTAGGACCGGGGAGCTGTTTTTT.